Shown below are 17 T cell receptor beta chains from a single sample sequenced in a study of blood T cells in healthy people across ages. A second PCR, run for 7 to 11 cycles, used a sample-barcoded 5' primer plus a J-beta primer mix. TCRdb re-analysed the 5' RACE reads in MiXCR, keeping a single row per CDR3 protein. The sample has fewer than 1,000,000 distinct CDR3 sequences, around 43% seen once. Input material: blood. These receptors all come from a man between 60 and 70 years old in good health.

Details on this clonotype: Sequence at one end of the junction differs from germline and may be a read error. V and J are TRBV25-1 and TRBJ2-7; unclear D gene. Germline V CDR1 and CDR2: MGHDK, SYGVNS. The CDR3 has 13 amino acids. CDR3 nucleotide sequence: TGTGCCAGCAGTGAGGCGGCCACCTACGAGAAGTACTTC. Translating gives CASSEAATYEKYF.

The CDR3 sequence: CASSQDRDSRRFF. CDR3 DNA sequence: TGTGCCAGCAGCCAAGATCGGGACAGCCGGCGGTTCTTC. This chain joins TRBV3-1 and TRBJ2-1; 7 bases agree with TRBD1. Germline V CDR1 and CDR2: LGHDT, YNNKEL (reference sequence). V lost 0 bases to trimming and J lost 15 bases; unmatched junction nucleotides: 8. The CDR3 covers 13 residues.

The chain couples TRBV28 to TRBJ2-5; 10 bases map to TRBD1. With V trimmed by 6 bases and J by 4 bases, 8 bases remained unmatched. This CDR3 region has 15 residues. The V gene's germline CDR1 is MDHEN and CDR2 SYDVKM. CDR3 coding DNA: TGTGCCAGCAGCCTAGACAGGGGGCACCGAGAGACCCAGTACTTC. Its translation: CASSLDRGHRETQYF. Based on the CDR3 plus reference TRBV28 and TRBJ2-5, the full variable domain is DVKVTQSSRYLVKRTGEKVFLECVQDMDHENMFWYRQDPGLGLRLIYFSYDVKMKEKGDIPEGYSVSREKKERFSLILESASTNQTSMYLCASSLDRGHRETQYFGPGTRLLVL.

This chain uses TRBV6-2 or TRBV6-3 with TRBJ2-2, with TRBD1 as a possible D gene (5 bases). Germline CDR1 MNHEY, CDR2 SVGEGT. V was clipped by 4 bases and J by 8 bases, with 8 bases between them. CDR3 size: 12 residues. The CDR3 sequence is CASSSQGGELFF. The CDR3 nucleotides are TGTGCCAGCAGTTCCCAGGGTGGGGAGCTGTTTTTT.

The chain employs TRBV20-1 and TRBJ2-1; TRBD1 matches at 12 bases. V gave up 4 bases and J gave up 6 bases; unmatched junction bases: 7. The germline V gene has CDR1 DFQATT and CDR2 SNEGSKA (reference sequence). The CDR3 length is 15 residues. This CDR3 reads CSAKGGDRGPNEQFF. Written as DNA, the CDR3 is TGCAGTGCTAAAGGTGGGGACAGGGGGCCCAATGAGCAGTTCTTC.

This clonotype appeared many times. This sequence joins TRBV29-1 and TRBJ1-2; TRBD1 matches at 8 bases. Germline assignment: CDR1 SQVTM and CDR2 ANQGSEA. The length of the CDR3 is 12 residues. The V gene end was trimmed by 4 bases and the J gene end by 3 bases; junction bases not matched to a gene: 1. CDR3 sequence reads: CSVGTGYYGYTF. The CDR3 DNA sequence: TGCAGCGTTGGGACAGGGTACTATGGCTACACCTTC.

The rearrangement joins TRBV18 to TRBJ2-4; D perhaps matches TRBD2 (5 bases). This CDR3 spans 18 amino acids. With 0 bases removed from V and 1 base from J, the gap between germline ends came to 16 bases. Germline CDR1 is KGHSH and CDR2 is LQKENI. The CDR3 sequence: CASSPPGAGMGAKNIQYF. In DNA form, the CDR3 reads TGTGCCAGCTCACCACCAGGTGCGGGTATGGGGGCCAAAAACATTCAGTACTTC.

This clonotype was observed a handful of times. J is TRBJ2-7 and V is TRBV5-6; perhaps TRBD2 as D (5 bases). The germline gives CDR1 SGHDT, CDR2 YYEEEE. The CDR3 spans 14 residues. The V end was cut by 0 bases, the J end by 1 base, with 8 bases between. The CDR3 protein is CASSLEGASYEQYF. The CDR3 DNA is TGTGCCAGCAGCTTGGAGGGAGCTTCCTACGAGCAGTACTTC.

This clonotype was detected a few times. The chain links TRBV6-6 to TRBJ2-7, with 7 bases identical to TRBD1. CDR3 size: 16 residues. Germline CDR1 reads MNHNY; CDR2 reads SVGAGI (reference sequence). J gave up 5 bases and V 4 bases, and 14 bases lay outside the gene matches. CDR3 in amino acids: CASSSPNRGPSHEQYF. The CDR3 bases are TGTGCCAGCAGTTCCCCCAACAGGGGCCCCAGCCACGAGCAGTACTTC.

Notes on this clonotype: One end of the junction fails to match germline, which may point to a read error. The gene calls are TRBV5-1 and TRBJ1-1; no firm D call. This CDR3 comprises 13 residues. CDR1 SGHRS and CDR2 YFSETQ come from the germline V gene. The CDR3 region is CASSVKGNTEAFF. DNA for the CDR3: TGTGCCAGCAGTGTAAAGGGAAACACTGAAGCTTTCTTT.

This chain joins TRBV18 and TRBJ1-4, with 7 nucleotides matching TRBD1. CDR1 and CDR2 from the germline V gene are KGHSH and LQKENI. This CDR3 is built from 16 residues. V dropped 0 bases and J dropped 5; count of bases not matched to a gene: 6. CDR3 nucleotides: TGTGCCAGCTCACCACCCGGGACAGCCCAAAATGAAAAACTGTTTTTT. Protein: CASSPPGTAQNEKLFF.

This clonotype occurred a few times. This rearrangement joins TRBV12-3 or TRBV12-4 to TRBJ1-5; D not certain. The length of the CDR3 is 12 residues. V lost 1 base to trimming and J lost 13 bases, with 11 bases between them. In DNA form, the CDR3 reads TGTGCCAGCAGTTTAGGGGCGCGTGTTCAGCATTTT. It translates to CASSLGARVQHF.

This clonotype has more than one count but fewer than ten. The CDR3 region is CASSQEGGTRKASGANVLTF. In nucleotides, the CDR3 is TGCGCCAGCAGCCAAGAAGGAGGGACACGAAAGGCGTCTGGGGCCAACGTCCTGACTTTC. This rearrangement joins TRBV4-3 to TRBJ2-6; either TRBD1 or TRBD2 may supply D (6 bases each). The CDR3 contains 20 residues. The germline gives CDR1 LGHNA, CDR2 YSLEER. V lost 0 bases to trimming and J lost 1 base, with 19 bases between them.

The chain carries TRBV5-1 and TRBJ2-1; TRBD1 matches 11 bases. J lost 10 bases, V lost 4 bases, and 10 bases had no gene match. This CDR3 spans 15 amino acids. The germline gives CDR1 SGHRS, CDR2 YFSETQ. The chain's CDR3 is CASSPRTGGAREQFF. CDR3 in DNA: TGCGCCAGCAGCCCCAGGACAGGGGGCGCAAGGGAGCAGTTCTTC.

This chain uses TRBV20-1 with TRBJ2-3; tentatively, D is TRBD2 (5 bases). The CDR3 totals 14 residues. Germline V gene data show CDR1 as DFQATT and CDR2 as SNEGSKA (reference sequence). V lost 5 bases and J 5 bases, leaving 17 bases between the germline ends. The CDR3 bases are TGCAGTGCTCGACGGGAAGGAGGCGTAGATACGCAGTATTTT. Its protein product is CSARREGGVDTQYF.

This clonotype has only one observation. This rearrangement joins TRBV12-3 or TRBV12-4 to TRBJ2-7; D unclear. The V and J ends lost 6 bases and 7 bases respectively, with 13 bases between them. The CDR3 is 12 residues long. This CDR3 reads CASRHTVDEQYF. For the CDR3, the DNA is TGTGCCAGCAGGCACACCGTGGATGAGCAGTACTTC.

The chain joins TRBV2 to TRBJ1-6; maybe TRBD1 (6 bases). The CDR3 sequence is 13 residues long. Trimming took off 7 bases at V and 6 bases at J, with 10 bases between the two ends. Looked up from germline, CDR1 is SNHLY and CDR2 is FYNNEI. The CDR3 DNA sequence: TGTGCCAGCAAGGGCAGGGGTAATTCACCCCTCCACTTT. Translating it yields CASKGRGNSPLHF.